This paragraph covers one TCR beta chain sequence. This sample is part of a study of human T cells and chemical hapten exposure. Study context: Researchers reported sensitizing a 2 cm by 2 cm upper inner arm skin site with 2% DPC.

Noted time point: pre-sensitization, week 0. Treatment reported: therapeutic diphenylcyclopropenone sensitization with weekly scalp DPC. The library put unique molecular identifiers onto individual cDNA molecules. TCRdb called the RACE reads again in MiXCR, with one record for every CDR3 protein. The sample consists of nearly 110,000 distinct CDR3 sequences, approximately 12% of them appearing once. This sample comprised whole blood, obtained in connection with sensitization to the hapten diphenylcyclopropenone (DPC). This sequence originates from a woman between 50 and 59 years old with alopecia areata. Some clones in this sample may be carry-over from other donors' samples.

This CDR3 is CASSLSHMATNYGYTF. Written as DNA, the CDR3 is TGTGCCAGCAGCTTAAGTCACATGGCAACCAACTATGGCTACACCTTC. The chain is built from TRBV7-8 and TRBJ1-2; D remains unclear. This CDR3 region has 16 residues. Trimming took off 2 bases at V and 2 bases at J, with 15 bases between the two ends. Germline CDR1 reads SGHVS; CDR2 reads FQNEAQ.